This record looks at one T cell receptor (beta chain) sequence and its context. Its cognate antigen is unknown. Trimming cost V 11 bases and J 1 base; bases outside gene matches: 11. The CDR3 spans 15 residues. Assay: immunoSEQ multiplex PCR; the TCRdb copy retains only in-frame clones and omits some. This sample has some 15,000 clones, with roughly 84% found just once. This specimen belongs to a study of lymphopenia after photon versus proton radiotherapy. Study-level findings and limits: Survival link was tested only in deceased patients; proton benefit remains a possibility. Oligoclonal CD8+ Temra expansion after nadir drove photon patients' diversity drop. Photon-treated patients lost naive T cells and TCR diversity; proton-treated stayed stable. Larger post-nadir TCR diversity loss correlated inversely with survival in deceased patients.

The clonotype comes from a man aged 70-80 years with pancreatic cancer. Sequenced here: peripheral blood, sampled from a patient treated with proton-based radiotherapy. The V and J genes are TRBV23-1 and TRBJ2-3, with 8 positions matching TRBD2. TRBV23-1 qualifies as an ORF whose function is uncertain. The CDR3 sequence is CAAQERENGTDTQYF. The CDR3 nucleotides read TGCGCCGCCCAAGAGCGGGAGAACGGCACAGATACGCAGTATTTT.